A single sample is the source of the 13 T cell receptor beta chains below, sequenced in a study of breast tumors, draining lymph nodes, adjacent tissues. Axillary draining lymph nodes of breast cancer patients supplied the node samples. TCRdb redid the calling of the multiplex PCR reads with MiXCR, one entry per CDR3 protein. The sample holds some 170,000 distinct CDR3 sequences; 33% are singletons and the top ten take roughly 3.8%. The specimen sequenced was axillary lymph node tissue. These receptors all stem from a female donor with breast cancer. Some clones in this sample may be carry-over from other donors' samples.

This clonotype was counted many times. The V gene is TRBV7-2, the J gene TRBJ2-3; D is uncertain. The CDR3 sequence is 15 residues long. The V and J ends lost 1 base and 2 bases respectively, with 10 bases between them. In germline, CDR1 is SGHTA, CDR2 FQGNSA. The DNA for the CDR3 is TGTGCCAGCAGCTTAGAGGGTCGGTTCACAGATACGCAGTATTTT. Residues: CASSLEGRFTDTQYF.

V gene TRBV27 combines with J gene TRBJ2-2, with 7 positions matching TRBD2. The germline CDR1 and CDR2 sequences are MNHEY and SMNVEV (reference sequence). The CDR3 consists of 15 residues. V lost 6 bases, J lost 6 bases, and 10 bases stayed unmatched. CDR3 bases: TGTGCCAGCAGGTTTGCTCAGGCGGGAGCCGGGGAGCTGTTTTTT. It codes for CASRFAQAGAGELFF.

This clonotype was seen only once. At one of its ends the junction is not consistent with the germline gene, which may arise from a read error. V and J are TRBV2 and TRBJ1-2; maybe TRBD1 (6 bases). Germline CDR1 and CDR2: SNHLY and FYNNEI. The CDR3 sequence is 15 residues long. The CDR3 nucleotides read TGTGCCAGCAGTGACCTAGAAGCGGGGGCAGGCGGCGAGCCCTTC. It encodes CASSDLEAGAGGEPF.

There are many counts of this clonotype. The CDR3 here is CAIALRAGGNQPQHF. In DNA, the CDR3 is TGTGCCATCGCCCTCCGGGCCGGAGGCAATCAGCCCCAGCATTTT. This chain uses TRBV6-1 with TRBJ1-5; D unclear. This CDR3 region has 15 residues. Germline CDR1 MNHNS, CDR2 SASEGT. The V end lost 10 bases, the J end lost 2 bases, and 18 bases lay between the germline ends.

The genes are TRBV30 and TRBJ1-6; possibly TRBD1 for D (6 bases). The ends were cut back, 1 base at V and 6 bases at J, with 13 bases in the middle. Per the germline V gene, CDR1 is GTSNPN and CDR2 is SVGIG (reference sequence). The CDR3 loop spans 15 amino acids. CDR3 DNA sequence: TGTGCCTGGAGTGCCAAAGGACAGCGTAATTCACCCCTCCACTTT. Protein: CAWSAKGQRNSPLHF.

This clonotype was observed many times. The chain links TRBV3-1 to TRBJ1-4; D not certain. Per the germline V gene, CDR1 is LGHDT and CDR2 is YNNKEL (reference sequence). The V and J ends lost 8 bases and 13 bases respectively, with 20 bases between them. The CDR3 loop spans 13 amino acids. This CDR3 is CASARRFSPGLFF. In DNA, the CDR3 is TGTGCCAGCGCCCGCCGGTTCTCCCCGGGACTGTTTTTT. Full variable domain (outside the CDR3, taken from reference TRBV3-1 and TRBJ1-4): DTAVSQTPKYLVTQMGNDKSIKCEQNLGHDTMYWYKQDSKKFLKIMFSYNNKELIINETVPNRFSPKSPDKAHLNLHINSLELGDSAVYFCASARRFSPGLFFGSGTQLSVL.

This clonotype was seen at least ten times. The J gene is TRBJ2-7, the V gene TRBV4-2, with 8 positions matching TRBD1. The CDR3 covers 15 residues. Per germline, CDR1 LGHNA and CDR2 YNFKEQ. The V segment lost 3 bases and the J segment 4 bases; nucleotides outside the gene matches: 8. The CDR3 is CASSQEQGGMYEQYF. The DNA of the CDR3 is TGTGCCAGCAGCCAGGAACAGGGGGGAATGTACGAGCAGTACTTC.

The J gene is TRBJ1-4, the V gene TRBV4-1, with a tentative D call TRBD1 (5 bases). Germline V gives CDR1 MGHRA, CDR2 YSYEKL. V lost 5 bases and J lost 7, with 20 bases in between. The CDR3 extends over 16 amino acids. In nucleotides, the CDR3 is TGCGCCAGCAGCTCTTCCCAAAACGGGGGAGTTGAAAAACTGTTTTTT. Its protein is CASSSSQNGGVEKLFF.

There are a few counts of this clonotype. The chain carries TRBV28 and TRBJ2-2; TRBD1 matches at 9 bases. With V trimmed by 3 bases and J by 4 bases, 6 bases remained unmatched. The CDR3 is made up of 16 amino acids. Germline CDR1 and CDR2: MDHEN and SYDVKM. The DNA of the CDR3 is TGTGCCAGCAGTTTCTGGACAGGGGAAGGCACCGGGGAGCTGTTTTTT. The encoded protein is CASSFWTGEGTGELFF.

Ten or more counts support this clonotype. The chain has TRBV7-2 and TRBJ2-3; 8 positions agree with TRBD2. The CDR3 sequence is 14 residues long. V gave up 5 bases and J gave up 5 bases; unmatched junction bases: 6. Germline assignment: CDR1 SGHTA and CDR2 FQGNSA. The CDR3 spells CASSQAGAIDTQYF. The CDR3 region has the DNA TGTGCCAGCAGCCAAGCGGGAGCGATAGATACGCAGTATTTT.

This clonotype showed up many times. V gene TRBV5-1 combines with J gene TRBJ2-2; D is ambiguous. The V gene's germline CDR1 is SGHRS and CDR2 YFSETQ. CDR3 length equals 13 residues. V gave up 4 bases and J gave up 5 bases, with 9 bases separating them. Here the CDR3 reads CASSPRWTGELFF. The CDR3 region has the DNA TGCGCCAGCAGCCCTCGGTGGACCGGGGAGCTGTTTTTT.

Notes on this clonotype: Since a much larger clone is just one base distant, this may be a read error. This sequence joins TRBV9 and TRBJ2-1, with D possibly matching TRBD2 (5 bases). The CDR3 length is 15 residues. CDR1 SGDLS and CDR2 YYNGEE come from the germline V gene. The CDR3 region is CASSVDSGFINEPFF. Here the CDR3 DNA reads TGTGCCAGCAGCGTAGATTCGGGATTTATCAATGAGCCGTTCTTC.

The table lists this clonotype with a few counts. This chain connects TRBV15 to TRBJ1-1; D remains unclear. This CDR3 has 14 amino acids. Trimming shortened V by 0 bases and J by 7 bases, and 12 bases separated the two germline ends. Looked up from germline, CDR1 is LNHNV and CDR2 is YYDKDF (reference sequence). CDR3 residues: CATSRDLSRIEAFF. The CDR3 nucleotides are TGTGCCACCAGCAGAGATCTCTCCCGAATTGAAGCTTTCTTT.